A single sample is the source of the 25 T cell receptor beta chains below, sequenced in a study of blood T cell repertoires in COVID-19. Clones were read by immunoSEQ multiplex PCR, and TCRdb kept only the in-frame ones, dropping some. The table has under 200,000 clones, around four fifths seen once. Specimen: peripheral blood. The receptor set was obtained from a woman at least 80 years old with active or convalescent COVID-19.

The chain combines TRBV6-1 with TRBJ1-5; TRBD1 agrees at 9 bases. Germline V lookup: CDR1 MNHNS, CDR2 SASEGT. V dropped 0 bases and J dropped 5; count of bases not matched to a gene: 5. The length of the CDR3 is 16 residues. The CDR3: CASSEAKWTGDQPQHF. CDR3 nucleotides: TGTGCCAGCAGTGAAGCGAAGTGGACAGGGGATCAGCCCCAGCATTTT.

The V gene is TRBV9, the J gene TRBJ1-2; 9 nucleotides align to TRBD1. CDR1 and CDR2 from the germline V gene are SGDLS and YYNGEE. The CDR3 has 18 amino acids. The J segment lost 2 bases and the V segment lost 0 bases, leaving 11 bases of the junction unmatched. CDR3: CASSVGLDRQGGNYGYTF. The CDR3 nucleotides are TGTGCCAGCAGCGTAGGTCTGGACCGACAGGGGGGGAACTATGGCTACACCTTC.

This clone came up a few times. The chain recombines TRBV13 with TRBJ1-3, with a tentative D call TRBD1 (6 bases). The CDR3 totals 20 residues. V was cut by 2 bases and J by 0 bases, with 23 bases left in between. CDR1 and CDR2 from the germline V gene are PRHDT and FYEKMQ (reference sequence). Written as DNA, the CDR3 is TGTGCCAGCAGCTTAAGGGCTTGGCAGGGGTATCGTAACTCTGGAAACACCATATATTTT. Translated: CASSLRAWQGYRNSGNTIYF.

V is TRBV11-2 and J is TRBJ2-2, with a possible D match to TRBD1 (6 bases). The CDR3 totals 17 residues. The germline CDR1 and CDR2 sequences are SGHAT and FQNNGV. Trimming cost V 0 bases and J 0 bases, with 11 bases left between them. The CDR3 DNA is TGTGCCAGCAGCTTAGACTATGGGGGCGCGAACACCGGGGAGCTGTTTTTT. This gives the protein CASSLDYGGANTGELFF.

This clone was detected only a few times. The chain links TRBV6-5 to TRBJ1-5, with unresolved D. The CDR3 covers 15 residues. The V and J ends lost 6 bases and 2 bases respectively, with 14 bases between them. Germline V gene data show CDR1 as MNHEY and CDR2 as SVGAGI. The CDR3 DNA sequence: TGTGCCAGCAGAGGCATCCTCGGGGGCAATCAGCCCCAGCATTTT. Protein: CASRGILGGNQPQHF.

V gene TRBV14 combines with J gene TRBJ1-1; D is undetermined. Trimming pared 0 bases from V and 6 bases from J, leaving 8 bases between. The CDR3 has 13 residues. CDR1 and CDR2 from the germline V gene are SGHDN and FVKESK. The CDR3 region has the DNA TGTGCCAGCAGCCAAGATAGATTCGCTGAAGCTTTCTTT. This encodes CASSQDRFAEAFF.

This clone showed up just a few times. The chain combines TRBV2 with TRBJ1-2; 8 bases map to TRBD1. Germline assignment: CDR1 SNHLY and CDR2 FYNNEI. CDR3 length equals 14 residues. The J segment lost 9 bases and the V segment lost 3 bases, leaving 9 bases of the junction unmatched. Written as DNA, the CDR3 is TGTGCCAGCAGTGACGAGACAGGGGTGGTTAGCTACACCTTC. Translation: CASSDETGVVSYTF.

This sequence joins TRBV11-1 and TRBJ1-1; D unresolved. Trimming pared 4 bases from V and 7 bases from J, leaving 13 bases between. CDR1 is SGHAT, CDR2 FQDESV, per germline (reference sequence). This CDR3 has 13 residues. CDR3 sequence: CASSSSGVGEAFF. The DNA for the CDR3 is TGTGCCAGCAGCTCAAGCGGGGTAGGTGAAGCTTTCTTT.

The gene calls are TRBV7-9 and TRBJ1-3, with D perhaps matching TRBD1 (5 bases). The V gene's germline CDR1 is SEHNR and CDR2 FQNEAQ (reference sequence). The CDR3 is 17 amino acids. With 7 bases removed from V and 0 bases from J, the gap between germline ends came to 19 bases. In DNA, the CDR3 is TGTGCCAGCAACCCTCGTTCGGGACTGACCTCTGGAAACACCATATATTTT. Translating it yields CASNPRSGLTSGNTIYF.

The rearrangement uses TRBV2 and TRBJ2-4; D is perhaps TRBD2 (6 bases). CDR3 length: 13 residues. Germline assignment: CDR1 SNHLY and CDR2 FYNNEI. The germline V and J ends were trimmed by 7 bases and 8 bases, with 15 bases remaining between them. In nucleotides, the CDR3 is TGTGCCAGCAAGGTGGGGGGAACTTACATTCAGTACTTC. It yields the protein CASKVGGTYIQYF.

V gene TRBV7-2 combines with J gene TRBJ2-3; 9 nucleotides line up with TRBD2. CDR1 and CDR2 (germline): SGHTA, FQGNSA. The CDR3 has 15 amino acids. The junction had 2 bases not matched to a gene; V was cut back by 0 bases and J by 4 bases. CDR3: CASSLAPSGADTQYF. The CDR3 DNA reads as TGTGCCAGCAGCTTAGCCCCTAGCGGGGCAGATACGCAGTATTTT.

V is TRBV27 and J is TRBJ2-4; no firm D call. V was clipped by 6 bases and J by 3 bases, with 15 bases between them. The CDR3 totals 15 residues. From germline, CDR1 is MNHEY and CDR2 SMNVEV (reference sequence). The CDR3 DNA reads as TGTGCCAGCAGGCTCGCCCTAGAGAGCAAAAACATTCAGTACTTC. This encodes CASRLALESKNIQYF.

The chain uses TRBV6-1 and TRBJ1-2; TRBD1 might be the D (5 bases). Germline CDR1 is MNHNS and CDR2 is SASEGT. Trimming took 2 bases from V and 1 from J, leaving 11 bases between them. There are 15 residues in the CDR3. The CDR3 nucleotides read TGTGCCAGCAGTGAAACGGCAGGGTATAACTATGGCTACACCTTC. It yields the protein CASSETAGYNYGYTF.

The rearrangement links TRBV7-3 to TRBJ2-1, with 8 nucleotides matching TRBD2. V lost 4 bases to trimming and J lost 2 bases; unmatched junction nucleotides: 4. The CDR3 extends over 15 amino acids. Germline V gene lookup returns CDR1 SGHTA and CDR2 FQGTGA. The CDR3 loop is CASSSAGAAYNEQFF. In DNA, the CDR3 is TGTGCCAGCAGCTCAGCGGGGGCGGCCTACAATGAGCAGTTCTTC.

The genes are TRBV7-8 and TRBJ1-3; D is perhaps TRBD1 (6 bases). Germline V gene sequence: CDR1 SGHVS, CDR2 FQNEAQ. This CDR3 spans 16 amino acids. V lost 2 bases and J lost 4, with 15 bases in between. The CDR3 reads CASSLQTAGAGNTIYF. CDR3 in DNA: TGTGCCAGCAGCTTACAGACGGCAGGGGCCGGAAACACCATATATTTT.

This rearrangement joins TRBV6-5 to TRBJ2-2; 7 nucleotides align to TRBD2. CDR1 and CDR2 (germline): MNHEY, SVGAGI. This CDR3 has 15 amino acids. J gave up 1 base and V 9 bases, and 8 bases lay outside the gene matches. CDR3 residues: CASLLAVMNTGELFF. DNA for the CDR3: TGTGCCAGTCTTCTAGCGGTGATGAACACCGGGGAGCTGTTTTTT.

This clone appeared a few times. This chain links TRBV19 with TRBJ1-1, with TRBD1 matching over 9 bases. This CDR3 is built from 13 residues. Germline CDR1 LNHDA, CDR2 SQIVND (reference sequence). The V and J ends lost 6 bases and 5 bases, in that order; junction bases with no gene match: 4. The CDR3 loop is CASRQGASTEAFF. The CDR3 region has the DNA TGTGCCAGTAGACAGGGGGCGAGTACTGAAGCTTTCTTT. Supplemented by reference TRBV19 and TRBJ1-1, the full variable domain reads DGGITQSPKYLFRKEGQNVTLSCEQNLNHDAMYWYRQDPGQGLRLIYYSQIVNDFQKGDIAEGYSVSREKKESFPLTVTSAQKNPTAFYLCASRQGASTEAFFGQGTRLTVV.

The chain couples TRBV20-1 to TRBJ2-1, with 9 nucleotides matching TRBD2. The V gene end was trimmed by 3 bases and the J gene end by 9 bases; junction bases not matched to a gene: 12. The CDR3 extends over 15 amino acids. The germline V gene encodes CDR1 DFQATT and CDR2 SNEGSKA (reference sequence). The CDR3 is CSASSAGGGALEQFF. The CDR3 nucleotides are TGCAGTGCTAGTTCTGCCGGCGGGGGGGCCCTTGAGCAGTTCTTC.

The rearrangement links TRBV11-2 to TRBJ2-7; weak D call: TRBD1 (6 bases). V was pared by 5 bases and J by 5 bases, with 16 bases between. Per the germline V gene, CDR1 is SGHAT and CDR2 is FQNNGV. CDR3 length equals 14 residues. CDR3 sequence (DNA): TGTGCCAGCAGCCCCCGGCAGGGGTGGAACGAGCAGTACTTC. It yields the protein CASSPRQGWNEQYF.

CDR3: CASCNGGPGTTQYF. CDR3 bases: TGTGCCAGCTGTAACGGGGGGCCGGGGACTACGCAGTATTTT. The chain is built from TRBV6-5 and TRBJ2-3; maybe TRBD2 (7 bases). The germline V gene has CDR1 MNHEY and CDR2 SVGAGI. The V end was cut by 8 bases, the J end by 8 bases, with 20 bases between. The CDR3 spans 14 residues.

This chain uses TRBV29-1 with TRBJ2-7; D remains ambiguous. This CDR3 is 11 amino acids long. Deletions cut 4 bases from V and 0 bases from J, with 4 bases between. Germline V gene sequence: CDR1 SQVTM, CDR2 ANQGSEA. The CDR3 sequence is CSVVLSYEQYF. As DNA, the CDR3 is TGCAGCGTTGTTCTCTCCTACGAGCAGTACTTC.

The chain links TRBV9 to TRBJ1-1; D is uncertain. Trimming removed 6 bases from V and 5 bases from J, with 17 bases in between. The CDR3 totals 14 residues. Germline loops: CDR1 SGDLS, CDR2 YYNGEE. CDR3 DNA: TGTGCCAGCACCCCGACCGGCGCGGGGACTGAAGCTTTCTTT. Residues: CASTPTGAGTEAFF.

V and J are TRBV6-5 and TRBJ1-1; 7 nucleotides line up with TRBD1. J lost 1 base, V lost 2 bases, and 7 bases had no gene match. Germline V lookup: CDR1 MNHEY, CDR2 SVGAGI. The CDR3 covers 16 residues. CDR3 protein: CASSYGRQGKNTEAFF. The CDR3 DNA is TGTGCCAGCAGTTACGGGCGACAGGGCAAGAACACTGAAGCTTTCTTT.

This chain links TRBV9 with TRBJ2-2; TRBD1 might be the D (6 bases). V was shortened by 4 bases and J by 6 bases, with 19 bases between the two germline ends. CDR3 size: 16 residues. Germline lookup yields CDR1 SGDLS and CDR2 YYNGEE. The CDR3 nucleotides read TGTGCCAGCAGCTCTATGAAGGGGGTCGGGCCCGGGGAGCTGTTTTTT. This encodes CASSSMKGVGPGELFF.

V gene TRBV19 combines with J gene TRBJ2-2, with a possible D match to TRBD1 (6 bases). This CDR3 is 15 amino acids long. Germline CDR1 reads LNHDA; CDR2 reads SQIVND (reference sequence). Trimming removed 3 bases from V and 4 bases from J, with 12 bases in between. The CDR3 nucleotides are TGTGCCAGTAGTATCACAGGGCCGGCCACCGGGGAGCTGTTTTTT. Its protein is CASSITGPATGELFF.